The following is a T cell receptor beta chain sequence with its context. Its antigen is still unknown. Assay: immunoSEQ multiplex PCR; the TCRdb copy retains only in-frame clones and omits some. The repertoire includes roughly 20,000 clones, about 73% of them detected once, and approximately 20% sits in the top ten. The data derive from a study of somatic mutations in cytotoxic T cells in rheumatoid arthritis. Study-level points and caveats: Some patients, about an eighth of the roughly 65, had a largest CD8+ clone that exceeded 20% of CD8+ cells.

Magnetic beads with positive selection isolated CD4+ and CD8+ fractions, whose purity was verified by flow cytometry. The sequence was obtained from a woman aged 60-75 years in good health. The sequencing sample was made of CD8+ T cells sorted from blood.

CDR3 amino acids: CASSVVIGAEAFF. DNA of the CDR3: TGTGCCAGCAGCGTAGTCATCGGGGCTGAAGCTTTCTTT. The V gene is TRBV9, the J gene TRBJ1-1; D remains unclear. Germline V gives CDR1 SGDLS, CDR2 YYNGEE. This CDR3 has 13 residues. V lost 0 bases and J lost 6, with 9 bases in between.